This TCR beta chain is drawn from a study of post-analysis software for immune sequencing data. The study's findings and limits: Elevated frequency relative to controls characterized 4 or 5 TRBV segments in patients, TRBV5-6, TRBV5-1 and TRBV20-1 among them.

The junction had 3 bases not matched to a gene; V was cut back by 3 bases and J by 2 bases. The V gene's germline CDR1 is SGHRS and CDR2 YFSETQ. The CDR3 runs 16 residues. The table lists this clonotype with a few counts. Its antigen is not known. Included in the TCR beta cDNA libraries were unique molecular identifiers. TCRdb re-derived calls from the PCR reads in MiXCR, one entry per CDR3 protein. The sample includes about 570,000 distinct CDR3 sequences, around a third seen only once; the top ten take around 6%. The source is a girl younger than 18 with multiple sclerosis. Specimen: blood. This chain uses TRBV5-1 with TRBJ2-3; 13 bases map to TRBD2. The CDR3 region has the DNA TGCGCCAGCAGCTGGGGACTAGCGGGGATCACAGATACGCAGTATTTT. Translated, it gives CASSWGLAGITDTQYF. Using reference TRBV5-1 and TRBJ2-3 for the parts outside the CDR3, the full variable domain is KAGVTQTPRYLIKTRGQQVTLSCSPISGHRSVSWYQQTPGQGLQFLFEYFSETQRNKGNFPGRFSGRQFSNSRSEMNVSTLELGDSALYLCASSWGLAGITDTQYFGPGTRLTVL.